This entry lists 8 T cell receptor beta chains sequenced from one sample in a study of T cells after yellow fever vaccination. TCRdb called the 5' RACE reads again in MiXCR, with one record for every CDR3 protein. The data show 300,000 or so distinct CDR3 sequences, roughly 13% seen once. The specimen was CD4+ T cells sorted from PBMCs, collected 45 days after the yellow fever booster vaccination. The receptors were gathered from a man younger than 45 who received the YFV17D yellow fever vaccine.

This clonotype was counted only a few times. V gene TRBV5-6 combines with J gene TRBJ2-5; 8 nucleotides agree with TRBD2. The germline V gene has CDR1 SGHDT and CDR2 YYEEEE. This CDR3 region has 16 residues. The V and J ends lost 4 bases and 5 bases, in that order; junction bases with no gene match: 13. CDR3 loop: CASSTRRGLVRETQYF. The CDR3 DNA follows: TGTGCCAGCAGCACACGGAGGGGACTAGTGCGGGAGACCCAGTACTTC.

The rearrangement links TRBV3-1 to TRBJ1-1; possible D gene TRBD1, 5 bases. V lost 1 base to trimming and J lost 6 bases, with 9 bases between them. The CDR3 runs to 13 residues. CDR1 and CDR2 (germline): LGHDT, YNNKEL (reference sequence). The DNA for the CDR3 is TGTGCCAGCAGCCAAGGGGGACCGCCTGAAGCTTTCTTT. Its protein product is CASSQGGPPEAFF.

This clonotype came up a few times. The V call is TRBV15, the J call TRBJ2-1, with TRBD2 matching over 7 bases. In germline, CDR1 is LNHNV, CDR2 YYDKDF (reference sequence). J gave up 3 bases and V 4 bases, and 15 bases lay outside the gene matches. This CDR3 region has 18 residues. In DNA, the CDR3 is TGTGCCACCAGCACCCTTTCGACCGGACTAGGGGTCTACAATGAGCAGTTCTTC. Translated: CATSTLSTGLGVYNEQFF.

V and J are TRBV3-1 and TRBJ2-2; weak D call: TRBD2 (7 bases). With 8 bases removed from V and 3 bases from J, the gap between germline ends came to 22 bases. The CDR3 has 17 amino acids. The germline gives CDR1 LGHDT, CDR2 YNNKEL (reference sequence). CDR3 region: CASCPRGAGEYTGELFF. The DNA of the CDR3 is TGTGCCAGCTGCCCACGGGGGGCGGGGGAATACACCGGGGAGCTGTTTTTT.

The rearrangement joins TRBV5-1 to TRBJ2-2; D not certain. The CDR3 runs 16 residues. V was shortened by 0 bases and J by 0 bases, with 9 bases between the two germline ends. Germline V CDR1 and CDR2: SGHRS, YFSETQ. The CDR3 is CASSLVVGSNTGELFF. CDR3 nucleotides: TGCGCCAGCAGCTTGGTGGTAGGGTCGAACACCGGGGAGCTGTTTTTT.

The CDR3: CASSLSDGSGGEQFF. The DNA of the CDR3 is TGTGCCAGCAGTTTATCGGACGGGAGCGGGGGTGAGCAGTTCTTC. The V and J genes are TRBV27 and TRBJ2-1; 8 nucleotides agree with TRBD2. CDR3 length: 15 residues. Per the germline V gene, CDR1 is MNHEY and CDR2 is SMNVEV (reference sequence). V trimming: 0 bases; J trimming: 9 bases; junction bases outside the gene matches: 7.

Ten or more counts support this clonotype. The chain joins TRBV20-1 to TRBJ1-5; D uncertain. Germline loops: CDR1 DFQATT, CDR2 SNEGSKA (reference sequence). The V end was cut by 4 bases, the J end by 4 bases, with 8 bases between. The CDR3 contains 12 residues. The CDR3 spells CSAIGLNQPQHF. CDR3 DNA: TGCAGTGCTATCGGGCTGAATCAGCCCCAGCATTTT.

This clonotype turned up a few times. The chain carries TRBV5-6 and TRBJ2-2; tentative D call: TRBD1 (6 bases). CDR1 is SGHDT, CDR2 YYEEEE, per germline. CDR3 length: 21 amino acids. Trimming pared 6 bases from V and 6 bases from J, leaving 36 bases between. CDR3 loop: CASTFPRKGLPPDRFAGELFF. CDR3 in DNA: TGTGCCAGCACCTTCCCTCGGAAAGGTCTCCCCCCCGACAGGTTTGCCGGGGAGCTGTTTTTT.